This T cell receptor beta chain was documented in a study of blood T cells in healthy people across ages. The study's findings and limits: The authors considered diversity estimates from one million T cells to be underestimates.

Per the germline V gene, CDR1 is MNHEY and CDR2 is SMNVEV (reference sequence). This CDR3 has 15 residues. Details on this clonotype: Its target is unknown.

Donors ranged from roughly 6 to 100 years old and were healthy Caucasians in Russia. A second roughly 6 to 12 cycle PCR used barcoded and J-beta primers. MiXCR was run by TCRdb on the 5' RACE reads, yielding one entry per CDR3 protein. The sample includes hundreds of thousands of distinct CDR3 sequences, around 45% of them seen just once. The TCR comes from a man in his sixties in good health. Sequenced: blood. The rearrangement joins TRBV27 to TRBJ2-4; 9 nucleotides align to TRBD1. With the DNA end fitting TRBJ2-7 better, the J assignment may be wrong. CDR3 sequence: CASRGQGWGNYEQYF. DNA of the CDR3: TGTGCCAGCAGGGGACAGGGCTGGGGGAATTACGAGCAGTACTTC.